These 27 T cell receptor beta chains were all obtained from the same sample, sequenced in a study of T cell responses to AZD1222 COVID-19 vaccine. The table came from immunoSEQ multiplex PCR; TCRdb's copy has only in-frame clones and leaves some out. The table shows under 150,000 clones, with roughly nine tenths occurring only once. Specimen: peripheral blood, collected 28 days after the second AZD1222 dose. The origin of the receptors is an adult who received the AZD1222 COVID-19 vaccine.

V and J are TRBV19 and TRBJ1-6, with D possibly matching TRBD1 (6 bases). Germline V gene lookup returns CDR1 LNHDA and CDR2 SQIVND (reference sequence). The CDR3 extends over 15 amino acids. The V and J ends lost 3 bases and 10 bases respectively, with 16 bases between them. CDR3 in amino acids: CASSIGQQGVSPLHF. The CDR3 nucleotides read TGTGCCAGTAGTATTGGTCAACAGGGAGTATCACCCCTCCACTTT.

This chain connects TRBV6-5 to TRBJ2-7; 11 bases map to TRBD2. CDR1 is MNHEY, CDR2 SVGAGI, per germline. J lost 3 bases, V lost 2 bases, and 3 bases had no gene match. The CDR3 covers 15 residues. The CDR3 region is CASSYRLAGIYEQYF. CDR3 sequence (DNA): TGTGCCAGCAGTTACCGACTAGCGGGGATCTACGAGCAGTACTTC.

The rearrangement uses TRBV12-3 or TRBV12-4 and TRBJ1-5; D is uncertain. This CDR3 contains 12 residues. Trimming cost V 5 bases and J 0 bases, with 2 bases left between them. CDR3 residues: CASSDSNQPQHF. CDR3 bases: TGTGCCAGCAGTGATAGCAATCAGCCCCAGCATTTT.

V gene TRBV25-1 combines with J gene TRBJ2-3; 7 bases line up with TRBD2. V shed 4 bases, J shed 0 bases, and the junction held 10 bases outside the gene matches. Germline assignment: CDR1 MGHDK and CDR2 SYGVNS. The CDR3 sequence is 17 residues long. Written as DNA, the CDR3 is TGTGCCAGCAGTGGGGGGGGAACATTCCCTAGCACAGATACGCAGTATTTT. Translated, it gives CASSGGGTFPSTDTQYF. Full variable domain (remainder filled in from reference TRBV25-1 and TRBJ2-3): EADIYQTPRYLVIGTGKKITLECSQTMGHDKMYWYQQDPGMELHLIHYSYGVNSTEKGDLSSESTVSRIRTEHFPLTLESARPSHTSQYLCASSGGGTFPSTDTQYFGPGTRLTVL.

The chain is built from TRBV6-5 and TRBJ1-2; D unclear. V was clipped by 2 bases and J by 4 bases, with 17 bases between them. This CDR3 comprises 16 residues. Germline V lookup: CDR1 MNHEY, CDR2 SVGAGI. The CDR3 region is CASSYGSRSLGYGYTF. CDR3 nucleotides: TGTGCCAGCAGTTACGGGAGCCGGTCCCTCGGCTATGGCTACACCTTC.

DNA of the CDR3: TGTGCCAGCAGCTCCAGCGGGTACGCCGGTGAGCAGTTCTTC. This translates into CASSSSGYAGEQFF. The V gene is TRBV13, the J gene TRBJ2-1; perhaps TRBD2 as D (6 bases). The CDR3 loop spans 14 amino acids. Trimming removed 4 bases at V and 9 bases at J, with 16 bases between. The germline gives CDR1 PRHDT, CDR2 FYEKMQ (reference sequence).

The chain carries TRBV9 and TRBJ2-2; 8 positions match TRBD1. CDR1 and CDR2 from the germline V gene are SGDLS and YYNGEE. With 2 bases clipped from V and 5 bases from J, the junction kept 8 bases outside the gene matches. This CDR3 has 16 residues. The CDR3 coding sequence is TGTGCCAGCAGCGTTTACAGGGGGTTCGAAACCGGGGAGCTGTTTTTT. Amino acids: CASSVYRGFETGELFF.

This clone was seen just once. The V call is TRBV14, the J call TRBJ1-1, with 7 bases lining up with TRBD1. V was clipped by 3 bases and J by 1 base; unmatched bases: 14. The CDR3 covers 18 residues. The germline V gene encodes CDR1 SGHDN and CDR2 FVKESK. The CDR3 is CASSHDLLDRERNTEAFF. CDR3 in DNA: TGTGCCAGCAGCCACGATCTCCTAGACAGGGAACGGAACACTGAAGCTTTCTTT.

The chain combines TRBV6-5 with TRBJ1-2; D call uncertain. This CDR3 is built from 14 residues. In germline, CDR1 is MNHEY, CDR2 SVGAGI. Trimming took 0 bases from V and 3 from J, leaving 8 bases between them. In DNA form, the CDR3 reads TGTGCCAGCAGTTACTCGTACCGGGACTATGGCTACACCTTC. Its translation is CASSYSYRDYGYTF.

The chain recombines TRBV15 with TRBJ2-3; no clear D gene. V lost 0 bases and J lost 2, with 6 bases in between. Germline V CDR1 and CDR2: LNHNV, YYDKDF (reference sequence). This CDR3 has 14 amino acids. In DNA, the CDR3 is TGTGCCACCAGCAGAGAAGGGTACACAGATACGCAGTATTTT. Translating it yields CATSREGYTDTQYF.

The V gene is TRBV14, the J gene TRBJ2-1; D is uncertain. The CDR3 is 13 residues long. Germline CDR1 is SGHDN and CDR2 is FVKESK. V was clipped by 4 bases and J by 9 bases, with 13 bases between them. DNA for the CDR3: TGTGCCAGCAGCCCACTACTGGGCCGTGAGCAGTTCTTC. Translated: CASSPLLGREQFF.

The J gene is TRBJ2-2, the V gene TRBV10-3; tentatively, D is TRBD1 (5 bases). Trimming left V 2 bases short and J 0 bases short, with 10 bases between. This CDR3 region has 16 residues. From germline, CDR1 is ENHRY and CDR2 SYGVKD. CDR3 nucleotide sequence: TGTGCCATCAGTGAGCTGAAGGACACGAACACCGGGGAGCTGTTTTTT. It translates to CAISELKDTNTGELFF.

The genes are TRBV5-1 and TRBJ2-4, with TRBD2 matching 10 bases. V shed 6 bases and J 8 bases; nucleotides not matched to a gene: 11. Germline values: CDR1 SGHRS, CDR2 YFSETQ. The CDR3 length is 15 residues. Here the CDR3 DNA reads TGCGCCAGCAAAAAGCGGGAGGGCCGTGGGGACATTCAGTACTTC. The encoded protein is CASKKREGRGDIQYF. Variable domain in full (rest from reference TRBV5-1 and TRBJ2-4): KAGVTQTPRYLIKTRGQQVTLSCSPISGHRSVSWYQQTPGQGLQFLFEYFSETQRNKGNFPGRFSGRQFSNSRSEMNVSTLELGDSALYLCASKKREGRGDIQYFGAGTRLSVL.

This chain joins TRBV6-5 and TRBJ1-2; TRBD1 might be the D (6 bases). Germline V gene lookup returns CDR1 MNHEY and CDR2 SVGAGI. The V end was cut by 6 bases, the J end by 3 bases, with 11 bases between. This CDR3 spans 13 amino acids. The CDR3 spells CASSSDSYYGYTF. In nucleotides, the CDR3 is TGTGCCAGCAGCTCGGACAGTTACTATGGCTACACCTTC.

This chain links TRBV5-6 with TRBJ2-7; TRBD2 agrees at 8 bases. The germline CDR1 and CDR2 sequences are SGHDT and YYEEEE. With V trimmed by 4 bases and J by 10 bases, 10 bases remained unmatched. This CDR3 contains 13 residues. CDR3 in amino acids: CASSAGLDYHQYF. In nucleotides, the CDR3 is TGTGCCAGCAGCGCGGGACTAGACTACCACCAGTACTTC.

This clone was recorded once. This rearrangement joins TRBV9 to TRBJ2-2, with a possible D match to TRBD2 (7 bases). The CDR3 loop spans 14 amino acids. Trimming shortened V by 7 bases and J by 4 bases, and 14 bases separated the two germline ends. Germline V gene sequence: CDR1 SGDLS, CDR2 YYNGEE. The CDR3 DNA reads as TGTGCCAGCCGGAGGGAGGGGGGCACCGGGGAGCTGTTTTTT. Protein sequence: CASRREGGTGELFF.

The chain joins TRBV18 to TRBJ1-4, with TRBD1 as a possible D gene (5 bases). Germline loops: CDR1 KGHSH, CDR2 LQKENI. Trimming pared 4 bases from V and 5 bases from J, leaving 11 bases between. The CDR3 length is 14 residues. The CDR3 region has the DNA TGTGCCAGCTCACTGGGGACGGTCAATGAAAAACTGTTTTTT. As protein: CASSLGTVNEKLFF.

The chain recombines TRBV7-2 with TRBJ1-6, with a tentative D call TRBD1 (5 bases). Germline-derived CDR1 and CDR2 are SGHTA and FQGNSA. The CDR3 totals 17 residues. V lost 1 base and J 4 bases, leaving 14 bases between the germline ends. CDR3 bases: TGTGCCAGCAGCTTAGAGCTGGGAGGGGTGTATAATTCACCCCTCCACTTT. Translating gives CASSLELGGVYNSPLHF.

The CDR3 reads CASGQGGFSPLHF. As DNA, the CDR3 is TGTGCCAGCGGACAGGGGGGATTTTCACCCCTCCACTTT. The chain recombines TRBV12-3 or TRBV12-4 with TRBJ1-6; 10 bases agree with TRBD1. V trimming: 8 bases; J trimming: 9 bases; junction bases outside the gene matches: 4. CDR3 length equals 13 residues.

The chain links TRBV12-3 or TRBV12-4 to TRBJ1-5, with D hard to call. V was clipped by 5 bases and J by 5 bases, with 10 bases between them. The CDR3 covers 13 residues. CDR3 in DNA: TGTGCCAGCAGTCCACAGTATGATCAGCCCCAGCATTTT. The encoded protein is CASSPQYDQPQHF.

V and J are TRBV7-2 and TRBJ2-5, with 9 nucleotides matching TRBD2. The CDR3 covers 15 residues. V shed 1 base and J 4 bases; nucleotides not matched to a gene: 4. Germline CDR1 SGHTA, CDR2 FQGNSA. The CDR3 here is CASSLELLAGETQYF. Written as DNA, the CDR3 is TGTGCCAGCAGCTTAGAACTACTAGCGGGAGAGACCCAGTACTTC.

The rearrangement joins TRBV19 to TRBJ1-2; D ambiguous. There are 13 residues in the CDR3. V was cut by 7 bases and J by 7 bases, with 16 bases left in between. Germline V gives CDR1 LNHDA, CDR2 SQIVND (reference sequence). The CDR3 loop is CASKNGKRGGYTF. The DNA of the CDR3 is TGTGCCAGTAAGAATGGCAAGCGGGGTGGCTACACCTTC.

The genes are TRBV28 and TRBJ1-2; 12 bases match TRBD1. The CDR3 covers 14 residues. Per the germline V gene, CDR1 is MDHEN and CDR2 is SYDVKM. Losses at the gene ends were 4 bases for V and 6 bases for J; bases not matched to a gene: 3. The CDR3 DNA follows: TGTGCCAGCAGTTGGGGGACAGGGGGCCATGGCTACACCTTC. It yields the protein CASSWGTGGHGYTF.

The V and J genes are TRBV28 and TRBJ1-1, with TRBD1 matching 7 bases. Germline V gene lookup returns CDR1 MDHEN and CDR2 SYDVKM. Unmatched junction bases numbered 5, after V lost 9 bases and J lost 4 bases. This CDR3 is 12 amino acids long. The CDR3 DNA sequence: TGTGCCAGTACAACAGGGGTCACTGAAGCTTTCTTT. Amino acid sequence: CASTTGVTEAFF.

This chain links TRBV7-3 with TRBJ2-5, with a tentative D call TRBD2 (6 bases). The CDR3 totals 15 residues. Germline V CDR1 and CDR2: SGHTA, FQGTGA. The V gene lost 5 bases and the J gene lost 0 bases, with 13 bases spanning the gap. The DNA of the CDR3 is TGTGCCAGCAGCGATAGGCGGGGCAACCAAGAGACCCAGTACTTC. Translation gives CASSDRRGNQETQYF.

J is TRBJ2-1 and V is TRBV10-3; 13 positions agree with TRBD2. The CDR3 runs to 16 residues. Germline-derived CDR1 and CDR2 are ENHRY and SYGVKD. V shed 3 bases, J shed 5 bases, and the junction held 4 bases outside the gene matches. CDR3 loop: CAISDSGLAGNNEQFF. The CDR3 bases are TGTGCCATCAGTGACTCGGGACTAGCGGGAAACAATGAGCAGTTCTTC.

The CDR3 bases are TGTGCCAGCAACTCTGGGGGACAGGGAAGCCACGAGCAGTACTTC. It specifies CASNSGGQGSHEQYF. V gene TRBV28 combines with J gene TRBJ2-7; TRBD1 aligns across 9 bases. CDR1 MDHEN and CDR2 SYDVKM come from the germline V gene. The V and J ends lost 7 bases and 5 bases, in that order; junction bases with no gene match: 12. The CDR3 contains 15 residues.